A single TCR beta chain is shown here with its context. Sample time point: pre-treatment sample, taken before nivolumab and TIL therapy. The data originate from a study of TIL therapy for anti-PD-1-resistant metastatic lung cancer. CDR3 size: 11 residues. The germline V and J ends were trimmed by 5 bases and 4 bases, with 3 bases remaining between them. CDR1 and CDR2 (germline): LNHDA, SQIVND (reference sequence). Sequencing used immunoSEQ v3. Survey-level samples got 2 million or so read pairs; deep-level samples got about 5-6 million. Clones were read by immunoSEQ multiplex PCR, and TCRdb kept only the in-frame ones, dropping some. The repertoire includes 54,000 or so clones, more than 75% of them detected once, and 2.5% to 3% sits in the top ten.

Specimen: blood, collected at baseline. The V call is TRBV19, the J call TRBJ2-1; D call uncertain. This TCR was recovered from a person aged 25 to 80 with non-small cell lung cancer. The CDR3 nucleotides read TGTGCCAGTAGTCAATACAATGAGCAGTTCTTC. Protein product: CASSQYNEQFF.